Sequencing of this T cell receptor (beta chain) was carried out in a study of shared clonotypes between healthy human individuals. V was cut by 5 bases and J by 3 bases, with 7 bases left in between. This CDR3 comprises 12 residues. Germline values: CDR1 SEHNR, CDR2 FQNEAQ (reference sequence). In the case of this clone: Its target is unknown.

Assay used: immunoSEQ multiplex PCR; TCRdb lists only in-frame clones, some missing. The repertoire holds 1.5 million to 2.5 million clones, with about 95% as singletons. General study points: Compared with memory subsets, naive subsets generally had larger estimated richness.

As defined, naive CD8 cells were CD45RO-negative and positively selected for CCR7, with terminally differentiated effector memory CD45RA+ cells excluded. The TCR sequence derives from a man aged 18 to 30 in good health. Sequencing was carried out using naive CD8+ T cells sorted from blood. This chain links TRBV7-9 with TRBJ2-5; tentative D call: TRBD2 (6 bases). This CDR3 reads CASSGGKETQYF. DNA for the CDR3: TGTGCCAGCAGCGGCGGGAAAGAGACCCAGTACTTC. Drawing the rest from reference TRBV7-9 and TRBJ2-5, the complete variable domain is DTGVSQNPRHKITKRGQNVTFRCDPISEHNRLYWYRQTLGQGPEFLTYFQNEAQLEKSRLLSDRFSAERPKGSFSTLEIQRTEQGDSAMYLCASSGGKETQYFGPGTRLLVL.